Listed below are T cell receptor beta chains from one sample, sequenced in a study of blood T cell repertoires in COVID-19. The data were produced by immunoSEQ multiplex PCR, yet TCRdb's version contains in-frame clones alone and is incomplete. This sample yields some 65,000 clones, of which 80% to 95% are seen a single time; roughly 0.47% belongs to the top ten. Sequencing was done on a sample of peripheral blood. The origin of the receptors is a man aged 50 to 60 with COVID-19, enrolled during active disease. Each CDR3 is given with its conserved first and last residue. The order of the fields is clone size, D gene, V gene, J gene, CDR3 protein, CDR3 DNA. A D gene is named only where the DNA matches it firmly. The listing skips clone size in some rows; elsewhere it reads once, few, many or a size class.

clone_size: .; d_call: .; v_call: TRBV14; j_call: TRBJ2-7; cdr3_aa: CASSQGFAFEQYF; cdr3_nt: TGTGCCAGCAGCCAAGGATTTGCGTTCGAGCAGTACTTC
clone_size: once; d_call: TRBD1; v_call: TRBV6-5; j_call: TRBJ1-1; cdr3_aa: CATLRQGLTEAFF; cdr3_nt: TGTGCCACCCTAAGACAGGGTTTGACTGAAGCTTTCTTT
clone_size: .; d_call: TRBD1; v_call: TRBV25-1; j_call: TRBJ1-1; cdr3_aa: CASSGRTGSYTEAFF; cdr3_nt: TGTGCCAGCAGTGGTCGGACAGGGTCGTACACTGAAGCTTTCTTT
clone_size: .; d_call: TRBD2; v_call: TRBV18; j_call: TRBJ2-7; cdr3_aa: CASSPSAREETYEQYF; cdr3_nt: TGTGCCAGCTCACCATCAGCGCGGGAGGAGACCTACGAGCAGTACTTC
clone_size: .; d_call: TRBD2; v_call: TRBV30; j_call: TRBJ2-1; cdr3_aa: CAWSELAGGYNEQFF; cdr3_nt: TGTGCCTGGAGTGAACTAGCGGGGGGGTACAATGAGCAGTTCTTC
clone_size: .; d_call: .; v_call: TRBV11-3; j_call: TRBJ2-3; cdr3_aa: CASSLSPDLKRGIDTQYF; cdr3_nt: TGTGCCAGCAGCTTATCACCCGATTTGAAAAGAGGTATAGATACGCAGTATTTT
clone_size: .; d_call: TRBD2; v_call: TRBV11-3; j_call: TRBJ2-1; cdr3_aa: CASSQGLAGGREQFF; cdr3_nt: TGTGCCAGCAGCCAAGGACTAGCGGGAGGGCGGGAGCAGTTCTTC
clone_size: .; d_call: .; v_call: TRBV24-1; j_call: TRBJ1-4; cdr3_aa: CATPEGATNEKLFF; cdr3_nt: TGTGCCACCCCTGAGGGGGCAACTAATGAAAAACTGTTTTTT
clone_size: .; d_call: .; v_call: TRBV27; j_call: TRBJ1-1; cdr3_aa: CASSPQNWDTEAFF; cdr3_nt: TGTGCCAGCAGTCCACAGAACTGGGACACTGAAGCTTTCTTT
clone_size: .; d_call: TRBD1; v_call: TRBV6-2/TRBV6-3; j_call: TRBJ2-1; cdr3_aa: CASSYSDLGQESREQFF; cdr3_nt: TGTGCCAGCAGTTACTCGGACCTGGGACAGGAAAGTCGAGAGCAGTTCTTC
clone_size: .; d_call: .; v_call: TRBV4-1; j_call: TRBJ2-7; cdr3_aa: CASSSLTLSYEQYF; cdr3_nt: TGCGCCAGCAGCTCGCTGACTCTATCCTACGAGCAGTACTTC
clone_size: .; d_call: .; v_call: TRBV5-1; j_call: TRBJ1-1; cdr3_aa: CASSPRRDTEAFF; cdr3_nt: TGCGCCAGCAGCCCCCGTCGGGACACTGAAGCTTTCTTT
clone_size: .; d_call: TRBD1; v_call: TRBV27; j_call: TRBJ2-1; cdr3_aa: CASRSRTGGLNEQFF; cdr3_nt: TGTGCCAGCAGATCTCGGACAGGGGGCCTCAATGAGCAGTTCTTC
clone_size: .; d_call: .; v_call: TRBV4-1; j_call: TRBJ2-1; cdr3_aa: CASSQGPSVHNEQFF; cdr3_nt: TGCGCCAGCAGCCAAGGACCCAGCGTCCACAATGAGCAGTTCTTC
clone_size: .; d_call: .; v_call: TRBV29-1; j_call: TRBJ1-1; cdr3_aa: CSVEEGRNTEAFF; cdr3_nt: TGCAGCGTTGAAGAGGGGCGGAACACTGAAGCTTTCTTT
clone_size: once; d_call: TRBD1; v_call: TRBV19; j_call: TRBJ1-1; cdr3_aa: CASRGVQGARTEAFF; cdr3_nt: TGTGCCAGCAGGGGAGTACAGGGGGCGAGAACTGAAGCTTTCTTT
clone_size: .; d_call: .; v_call: TRBV7-2; j_call: TRBJ2-7; cdr3_aa: CASSFQLSDYEQYF; cdr3_nt: TGTGCCAGCAGCTTTCAGTTGTCTGACTACGAGCAGTACTTC
clone_size: .; d_call: TRBD2; v_call: TRBV9; j_call: TRBJ2-3; cdr3_aa: CASSVGREVRDTQYF; cdr3_nt: TGTGCCAGCAGCGTAGGTCGGGAGGTTAGAGATACGCAGTATTTT
clone_size: once; d_call: .; v_call: TRBV11-3; j_call: TRBJ1-1; cdr3_aa: CASSLADSTEAFF; cdr3_nt: TGTGCCAGCAGCTTAGCAGACAGCACTGAAGCTTTCTTT
clone_size: .; d_call: .; v_call: TRBV28; j_call: TRBJ1-3; cdr3_aa: CASRGADPNTIYF; cdr3_nt: TGTGCCAGCAGGGGGGCCGATCCAAACACCATATATTTT
clone_size: .; d_call: .; v_call: TRBV29-1; j_call: TRBJ2-7; cdr3_aa: CSVVQGDHEQYF; cdr3_nt: TGCAGCGTTGTACAGGGAGACCACGAGCAGTACTTC
clone_size: .; d_call: .; v_call: TRBV2; j_call: TRBJ1-3; cdr3_aa: CASSARQLGNTIYF; cdr3_nt: TGTGCCAGCAGCGCAAGACAGCTTGGAAACACCATATATTTT
clone_size: .; d_call: .; v_call: TRBV29-1; j_call: TRBJ2-1; cdr3_aa: CSLGGSYNEQFF; cdr3_nt: TGCAGCCTAGGTGGCTCCTACAATGAGCAGTTCTTC
clone_size: .; d_call: TRBD1; v_call: TRBV5-8; j_call: TRBJ1-2; cdr3_aa: CASSYRGRGYGYTF; cdr3_nt: TGTGCCAGCAGCTACAGGGGGCGCGGCTATGGCTACACCTTC
clone_size: .; d_call: TRBD1; v_call: TRBV7-9; j_call: TRBJ1-1; cdr3_aa: CASSLGDETGVRAFF; cdr3_nt: TGTGCCAGCAGCTTAGGGGATGAGACAGGGGTGCGAGCTTTCTTT
clone_size: .; d_call: .; v_call: TRBV7-2; j_call: TRBJ2-1; cdr3_aa: CASRIASSSYNEQFF; cdr3_nt: TGTGCCAGCAGGATAGCCTCGAGCTCCTACAATGAGCAGTTCTTC
clone_size: few; d_call: .; v_call: TRBV5-1; j_call: TRBJ1-1; cdr3_aa: CASSQDRPNTEAFF; cdr3_nt: TGCGCCAGCAGCCAAGACAGGCCCAACACTGAAGCTTTCTTT
clone_size: .; d_call: .; v_call: TRBV6-1; j_call: TRBJ1-5; cdr3_aa: CASSSSGGTQPQHF; cdr3_nt: TGTGCCAGCAGCTCCTCCGGGGGGACGCAGCCCCAGCATTTT
clone_size: .; d_call: TRBD1; v_call: TRBV12-3/TRBV12-4; j_call: TRBJ1-1; cdr3_aa: CASSKQGTEAFF; cdr3_nt: TGTGCCAGCAGTAAACAGGGGACCGAAGCTTTCTTT
clone_size: once; d_call: .; v_call: TRBV5-1; j_call: TRBJ2-5; cdr3_aa: CASSEQQETQYF; cdr3_nt: TGCGCCAGCAGCGAACAGCAAGAGACCCAGTACTTC
clone_size: .; d_call: .; v_call: TRBV20-1; j_call: TRBJ2-5; cdr3_aa: CSASRVSQYF; cdr3_nt: TGCAGTGCTTCCCGGGTGTCCCAGTACTTC
clone_size: .; d_call: .; v_call: TRBV5-5; j_call: TRBJ2-7; cdr3_aa: CATTAKVSGSTYEQYF; cdr3_nt: TGTGCCACCACGGCCAAGGTGAGCGGTTCTACCTACGAGCAGTACTTC
clone_size: .; d_call: .; v_call: TRBV28; j_call: TRBJ2-3; cdr3_aa: CASSFVSFRTDTQYF; cdr3_nt: TGTGCCAGCAGTTTCGTCTCCTTCCGCACAGATACGCAGTATTTT
clone_size: once; d_call: TRBD1; v_call: TRBV3-1/TRBV3-2; j_call: TRBJ2-2; cdr3_aa: CASSAPRGLNTGELFF; cdr3_nt: TGTGCCAGCAGCGCACCCAGGGGGCTGAACACCGGGGAGCTGTTTTTT
clone_size: .; d_call: .; v_call: TRBV5-4; j_call: TRBJ1-3; cdr3_aa: CATVDGGGSGNTIYF; cdr3_nt: TGTGCCACCGTCGATGGGGGCGGCTCTGGAAACACCATATATTTT
clone_size: .; d_call: TRBD1; v_call: TRBV7-2; j_call: TRBJ1-1; cdr3_aa: CASSPDRVRTEAFF; cdr3_nt: TGTGCCAGCAGCCCCGACAGGGTACGCACTGAAGCTTTCTTT
clone_size: .; d_call: .; v_call: TRBV6-5; j_call: TRBJ1-2; cdr3_aa: CATTVNYGYTF; cdr3_nt: TGTGCCACCACAGTTAACTATGGCTACACCTTC
clone_size: .; d_call: .; v_call: TRBV7-9; j_call: TRBJ2-1; cdr3_aa: CASSLTSFEQFF; cdr3_nt: TGTGCCAGCAGCCTAACTAGTTTTGAGCAGTTCTTC
clone_size: .; d_call: .; v_call: TRBV3-1/TRBV3-2; j_call: TRBJ1-5; cdr3_aa: CASSQGRDQPQHF; cdr3_nt: TGTGCCAGCAGCCAAGGGAGGGATCAGCCCCAGCATTTT
clone_size: .; d_call: TRBD2; v_call: TRBV5-1; j_call: TRBJ2-7; cdr3_aa: CASSLVVAGGREQYF; cdr3_nt: TGCGCCAGCAGCTTGGTCGTAGCGGGAGGGCGAGAGCAGTACTTC
clone_size: once; d_call: TRBD2; v_call: TRBV28; j_call: TRBJ2-6; cdr3_aa: CASSLLAGVGGANVLTF; cdr3_nt: TGTGCCAGCAGTTTACTAGCGGGAGTGGGTGGGGCCAACGTCCTGACTTTC
clone_size: .; d_call: .; v_call: TRBV21-1; j_call: TRBJ2-7; cdr3_aa: CASSKVSGSPYEQYF; cdr3_nt: TGTGCCAGCAGCAAAGTTTCAGGGTCGCCCTACGAGCAGTACTTC
clone_size: .; d_call: .; v_call: TRBV19; j_call: TRBJ1-1; cdr3_aa: CASSTTENTEAFF; cdr3_nt: TGTGCCAGTAGTACGACAGAGAACACTGAAGCTTTCTTT
clone_size: .; d_call: .; v_call: TRBV1; j_call: TRBJ2-5; cdr3_aa: CTSSQGQGLQETQYF; cdr3_nt: TGCACCAGCAGCCAAGGGCAGGGGCTCCAAGAGACCCAGTACTTC
clone_size: few; d_call: TRBD1; v_call: TRBV5-1; j_call: TRBJ1-1; cdr3_aa: CASSSRTGNTEAFF; cdr3_nt: TGCGCCAGCAGCTCGAGGACAGGGAACACTGAAGCTTTCTTT
clone_size: .; d_call: .; v_call: TRBV5-1; j_call: TRBJ2-3; cdr3_aa: CASSLKTGTSTDTQYF; cdr3_nt: TGCGCCAGCAGCTTGAAGACAGGAACTAGCACAGATACGCAGTATTTT
clone_size: .; d_call: .; v_call: TRBV30; j_call: TRBJ2-3; cdr3_aa: CAWSDKGYTDTQYF; cdr3_nt: TGTGCCTGGAGTGATAAGGGGTACACAGATACGCAGTATTTT
clone_size: once; d_call: .; v_call: TRBV3-1/TRBV3-2; j_call: TRBJ1-1; cdr3_aa: CASSPPGRTEAFF; cdr3_nt: TGTGCCAGCAGCCCTCCAGGGAGGACTGAAGCTTTCTTT
clone_size: .; d_call: TRBD1; v_call: TRBV5-4; j_call: TRBJ2-1; cdr3_aa: CASSSGQGAWDEQFF; cdr3_nt: TGTGCCAGCAGCTCCGGACAGGGGGCCTGGGATGAGCAGTTCTTC
clone_size: .; d_call: .; v_call: TRBV9; j_call: TRBJ2-1; cdr3_aa: CASSVGVGGYNEQFF; cdr3_nt: TGTGCCAGCAGCGTAGGAGTGGGAGGTTACAATGAGCAGTTCTTC
clone_size: .; d_call: TRBD2; v_call: TRBV5-1; j_call: TRBJ2-1; cdr3_aa: CASSLAWTSGMNEQFF; cdr3_nt: TGCGCCAGCAGCTTGGCCTGGACTAGCGGGATGAATGAGCAGTTCTTC
clone_size: .; d_call: TRBD2; v_call: TRBV5-4; j_call: TRBJ2-1; cdr3_aa: CASSLAASGRDNEQFF; cdr3_nt: TGTGCCAGCAGCTTGGCCGCCAGCGGGAGGGACAATGAGCAGTTCTTC
clone_size: .; d_call: TRBD2; v_call: TRBV5-1; j_call: TRBJ2-5; cdr3_aa: CASSLAGLAGSQYF; cdr3_nt: TGCGCCAGCAGCTTGGCCGGGCTAGCGGGGAGCCAGTACTTC
clone_size: once; d_call: .; v_call: TRBV5-1; j_call: TRBJ1-2; cdr3_aa: CASSDRDTGGGYTF; cdr3_nt: TGCGCCAGCAGCGACCGGGACACCGGCGGGGGCTACACCTTC
clone_size: .; d_call: TRBD1; v_call: TRBV27; j_call: TRBJ2-7; cdr3_aa: CASSYRGSYEQYF; cdr3_nt: TGTGCCAGCAGTTACAGGGGATCCTACGAGCAGTACTTC